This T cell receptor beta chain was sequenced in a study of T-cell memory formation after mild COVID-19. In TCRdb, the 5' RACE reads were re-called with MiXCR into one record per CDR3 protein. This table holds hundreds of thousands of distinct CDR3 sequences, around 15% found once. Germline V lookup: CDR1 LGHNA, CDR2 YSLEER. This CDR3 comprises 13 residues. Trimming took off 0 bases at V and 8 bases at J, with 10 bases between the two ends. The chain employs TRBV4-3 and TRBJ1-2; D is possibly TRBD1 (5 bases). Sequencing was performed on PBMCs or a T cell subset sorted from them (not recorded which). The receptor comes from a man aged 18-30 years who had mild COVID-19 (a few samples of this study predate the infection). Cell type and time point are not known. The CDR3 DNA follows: TGCGCCAGCAGCCAAGAAAGTAGGGGCGGCTACACCTTC. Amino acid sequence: CASSQESRGGYTF.